A single sample is the source of the 19 T cell receptor beta chains below, sequenced in a study of shared clonotypes between healthy human individuals. Naive CD8 isolation took CD45RO-negative cells positively selected for CCR7 and excluded terminally differentiated effector memory CD45RA+ cells. The table came from immunoSEQ multiplex PCR; TCRdb's copy has only in-frame clones and leaves some out. The sample comprises some 2.1 million clones, approximately 94% of which are singletons, and 0.9% to 1.4% rests with the top ten. The sequenced sample was naive CD8+ T cells sorted from blood. The receptor source for this set is a man in his late teens or twenties in good health.

V usage is TRBV5-1 and J usage is TRBJ1-2; D call uncertain. The CDR3 is 13 amino acids. Trimming cost V 2 bases and J 4 bases, with 9 bases left between them. Germline lookup yields CDR1 SGHRS and CDR2 YFSETQ. As DNA, the CDR3 is TGCGCCAGCAGCTTATATCAGTTCTATGGCTACACCTTC. It encodes CASSLYQFYGYTF.

This clone was found once. The chain links TRBV7-9 to TRBJ1-2; no clear D. V lost 2 bases and J 0 bases, leaving 10 bases between the germline ends. The CDR3 extends over 15 amino acids. Germline CDR1 and CDR2: SEHNR and FQNEAQ (reference sequence). CDR3 coding DNA: TGTGCCAGCAGCTTATACGGAGGACCTAACTATGGCTACACCTTC. Its protein is CASSLYGGPNYGYTF.

The rearrangement joins TRBV7-6 to TRBJ1-4; D is possibly TRBD1 (6 bases). CDR1 is SGHVS, CDR2 FNYEAQ, per germline. Trimming took off 5 bases at V and 11 bases at J, with 12 bases between the two ends. The CDR3 totals 12 residues. The CDR3 DNA sequence: TGTGCCAGCAGCCCCGCGGGGGGCAAACTGTTTTTT. Amino acids: CASSPAGGKLFF.

This clone was recorded only once. CDR3 DNA sequence: TGTGCCAGCAGCTTTCCCGGGACAGCAGATACGCAGTATTTT. Protein sequence: CASSFPGTADTQYF. The chain employs TRBV2 and TRBJ2-3, with 7 bases aligning to TRBD1. The junction had 7 bases not matched to a gene; V was cut back by 6 bases and J by 4 bases. This CDR3 is 14 amino acids long. Germline V gives CDR1 SNHLY, CDR2 FYNNEI.

This clone came up once. The CDR3 is CASSSPEYEGTQYF. The DNA of the CDR3 is TGTGCCAGCAGCTCTCCGGAGTACGAGGGGACCCAGTACTTC. The chain carries TRBV5-5 and TRBJ2-5, with a tentative D call TRBD2 (5 bases). With 3 bases removed from V and 7 bases from J, the gap between germline ends came to 16 bases. Germline CDR1 reads SGHKS; CDR2 reads YYEKEE (reference sequence). There are 14 residues in the CDR3.

This clone has just one count. The chain employs TRBV5-6 and TRBJ2-2, with 8 bases lining up with TRBD1. This CDR3 has 17 residues. Per germline, CDR1 SGHDT and CDR2 YYEEEE. The ends lost 4 bases at V and 0 bases at J; junction bases unmatched: 8. CDR3 sequence reads: CASSRGTGLPNTGELFF. The CDR3 coding sequence is TGTGCCAGCAGCCGGGGGACAGGCCTCCCGAACACCGGGGAGCTGTTTTTT. The full variable domain, with the rest looked up from reference TRBV5-6 and TRBJ2-2, is DAGVTQSPTHLIKTRGQQVTLRCSPKSGHDTVSWYQQALGQGPQFIFQYYEEEERQRGNFPDRFSGHQFPNYSSELNVNALLLGDSALYLCASSRGTGLPNTGELFFGEGSRLTVL.

V is TRBV4-1 and J is TRBJ1-5; D possibly corresponds to TRBD1 (6 bases). Germline V gene data show CDR1 as MGHRA and CDR2 as YSYEKL. Trimming cost V 4 bases and J 5 bases, with 18 bases left between them. The CDR3 is 16 amino acids. This CDR3 is CASSLTGQPGDQPQHF. The CDR3 nucleotides read TGCGCCAGCAGCCTCACAGGGCAGCCCGGCGATCAGCCCCAGCATTTT.

The chain combines TRBV6-6 with TRBJ2-7; the match to TRBD2 covers 7 bases. Trimming cost V 7 bases and J 6 bases; bases outside gene matches: 18. This CDR3 comprises 16 residues. CDR1 is MNHNY and CDR2 is SVGAGI in the germline V gene (reference sequence). CDR3 sequence: CASTDTMGGSASEQYF. The DNA for the CDR3 is TGTGCCAGCACTGACACTATGGGGGGGTCTGCCTCCGAGCAGTACTTC.

CDR3 region: CASTPPQGSNTYGYTF. CDR3 nucleotides: TGTGCCAGCACCCCTCCACAGGGGTCTAATACCTATGGCTACACCTTC. This chain joins TRBV2 and TRBJ1-2; TRBD1 matches at 7 bases. This CDR3 contains 16 residues. V dropped 7 bases and J dropped 4; count of bases not matched to a gene: 15. Germline loops: CDR1 SNHLY, CDR2 FYNNEI.

The rearrangement uses TRBV4-1 and TRBJ2-7; 11 nucleotides align to TRBD1. This CDR3 has 13 residues. The V gene's germline CDR1 is MGHRA and CDR2 YSYEKL. V shed 5 bases, J shed 7 bases, and the junction held 4 bases outside the gene matches. The CDR3 bases are TGCGCCAGCAGCGTGGGACAGGGGGGTGAGCAGTACTTC. Encoded protein: CASSVGQGGEQYF.

The rearrangement uses TRBV28 and TRBJ1-3; TRBD1 agrees at 7 bases. Germline lookup yields CDR1 MDHEN and CDR2 SYDVKM. The CDR3 has 16 amino acids. V lost 6 bases and J lost 0; bases outside the gene matches: 8. CDR3 protein: CASRPGQRYSGNTIYF. CDR3 sequence (DNA): TGTGCCAGCAGGCCGGGACAGCGCTACTCTGGAAACACCATATATTTT. Looking up the rest from reference TRBV28 and TRBJ1-3 gives the full variable domain: DVKVTQSSRYLVKRTGEKVFLECVQDMDHENMFWYRQDPGLGLRLIYFSYDVKMKEKGDIPEGYSVSREKKERFSLILESASTNQTSMYLCASRPGQRYSGNTIYFGEGSWLTVV.

Remarks on this clone: Other DNA sequences in the same sample also yield this CDR3. The V call is TRBV4-1, the J call TRBJ1-2; weak D call: TRBD1 (6 bases). The germline CDR1 and CDR2 sequences are MGHRA and YSYEKL. V gave up 0 bases and J gave up 1 base, with 9 bases separating them. This CDR3 has 15 amino acids. The CDR3 coding sequence is TGCGCCAGCAGCCAAGAAGGGGGAGTTAACTATGGCTACACCTTC. Amino acid sequence: CASSQEGGVNYGYTF.

This clone was recorded once. The gene calls are TRBV7-3 and TRBJ2-7; D not certain. The length of the CDR3 is 13 residues. Germline CDR1 reads SGHTA; CDR2 reads FQGTGA. V shed 0 bases and J shed 5 bases, with 8 bases lying between them. The CDR3 DNA reads as TGTGCCAGCAGCTTAACTGGGATCGACGAGCAGTACTTC. Translating gives CASSLTGIDEQYF.

DNA of the CDR3: TGTGCCAGCACCGACAAGGGACAGGGCTATGGCTACACCTTC. Encoded protein: CASTDKGQGYGYTF. V gene TRBV7-2 combines with J gene TRBJ1-2; 9 bases map to TRBD1. There are 14 residues in the CDR3. Germline V gene sequence: CDR1 SGHTA, CDR2 FQGNSA. The ends lost 7 bases at V and 4 bases at J; junction bases unmatched: 7. Drawing the rest from reference TRBV7-2 and TRBJ1-2, the complete variable domain is GAGVSQSPSNKVTEKGKDVELRCDPISGHTALYWYRQSLGQGLEFLIYFQGNSAPDKSGLPSDRFSAERTGGSVSTLTIQRTQQEDSAVYLCASTDKGQGYGYTFGSGTRLTVV.

V gene TRBV6-4 combines with J gene TRBJ2-2; TRBD2 is a possible D gene (6 bases). Trimming cost V 11 bases and J 3 bases, with 7 bases left between them. CDR3 length equals 11 residues. Germline CDR1 MRHNA, CDR2 SNTAGT. CDR3 sequence reads: CASGDTGELFF. DNA for the CDR3: TGTGCCTCGGGAGACACCGGGGAGCTGTTTTTT.

The gene calls are TRBV30 and TRBJ2-7; tentatively, D is TRBD2 (6 bases). The CDR3 sequence is 13 residues long. The germline CDR1 and CDR2 sequences are GTSNPN and SVGIG (reference sequence). The ends were cut back, 1 base at V and 4 bases at J, with 11 bases in the middle. The CDR3 region has the DNA TGTGCCTGGAGTGGATACCGGGGGTACGAGCAGTACTTC. Its translation: CAWSGYRGYEQYF.

This clone was recorded only once. The chain recombines TRBV4-1 with TRBJ2-1; D may be TRBD1 or TRBD2 (6 bases each). Germline V gene lookup returns CDR1 MGHRA and CDR2 YSYEKL. This CDR3 spans 18 amino acids. The ends were cut back, 1 base at V and 5 bases at J, with 21 bases in the middle. The CDR3 reads CASSQGTTGASAHNEQFF. In DNA form, the CDR3 reads TGCGCCAGCAGCCAAGGTACGACGGGGGCTAGCGCTCACAATGAGCAGTTCTTC.

The chain links TRBV29-1 to TRBJ2-5; 8 bases fit TRBD2. Germline CDR1 SQVTM, CDR2 ANQGSEA. Trimming cost V 4 bases and J 4 bases; bases outside gene matches: 14. This CDR3 region has 16 residues. The CDR3 DNA reads as TGCAGCGTTGCGGGGGGGGACCAGGCCCAAGGAGAGACCCAGTACTTC. The encoded protein is CSVAGGDQAQGETQYF.

The chain links TRBV4-1 to TRBJ2-7; no definite D call. This CDR3 is built from 14 residues. Trimming stripped 4 bases from V and 6 bases from J, with 16 bases between. The germline gives CDR1 MGHRA, CDR2 YSYEKL. DNA for the CDR3: TGCGCCAGCAGCCGAAGGGAAGGTCTGAGCGAGCAGTACTTC. Protein sequence: CASSRREGLSEQYF.